This T cell receptor (beta chain) is from a study of shared clonotypes between healthy human individuals. Only in-frame clones appear in the TCRdb table, and some are missing; sequencing was by immunoSEQ multiplex PCR. The sample holds 1.5 million to 1.9 million clones; under 99% are singletons and the top ten take about 0.45%. As regards this clone: Its target is unknown. Other DNA sequences within the sample encode an identical CDR3.

Study-wide points: What limited the represented genetic and exposure-history diversity was the small number of donors.

This CDR3 spans 14 amino acids. The V gene end was trimmed by 2 bases and the J gene end by 4 bases; junction bases not matched to a gene: 1. CDR1 is SGHRS and CDR2 is YFSETQ in the germline V gene. Every one of the donors was a Caucasian adult that lived in Nashville, Tennessee. The source material was naive CD4+ T cells sorted from blood. As for subset: CD45RA+ positively selected. The clonotype originates from a man aged 25-45 years in good health. The chain recombines TRBV5-1 with TRBJ2-3; TRBD1 agrees at 10 bases. As DNA, the CDR3 is TGCGCCAGCAGCTTAGGACAGGGGGCAGATACGCAGTATTTT. As protein: CASSLGQGADTQYF.